The 9 T cell receptor beta chains reported below all come from one sample, sequenced in a study of Tregs in tolerant kidney transplant recipients. Sequenced by immunoSEQ multiplex PCR; TCRdb stores in-frame clones only, minus some. The repertoire includes fewer than 80,000 clones, 95% to 98% of them detected once, and 0.34% sits in the top ten. The sequencing here drew on Tregs from blood, taken before the transplant. The receptors were sampled from a human donor who received a combined kidney and bone marrow transplant.

The genes are TRBV7-2 and TRBJ2-7; 7 bases align to TRBD2. This CDR3 region has 14 residues. The J segment lost 3 bases and the V segment lost 2 bases, leaving 4 bases of the junction unmatched. CDR1 and CDR2 from the germline V gene are SGHTA and FQGNSA. The CDR3: CASSLTGRSYEQYF. DNA of the CDR3: TGTGCCAGCAGCTTAACCGGGAGGAGCTACGAGCAGTACTTC.

The V and J genes are TRBV11-2 and TRBJ1-1, with 9 positions matching TRBD1. From germline, CDR1 is SGHAT and CDR2 FQNNGV. CDR3 length: 19 amino acids. The junction had 14 bases not matched to a gene; V was cut back by 1 base and J by 2 bases. Written as DNA, the CDR3 is TGTGCCAGCAGCTTAGTTGACCGATATGACAGGGGGGAAAACACTGAAGCTTTCTTT. It specifies CASSLVDRYDRGENTEAFF.

CDR3 DNA sequence: TGTGCCAGCATCCGAGTCACTAGCGGGGGGCCCAGCTCCTACAATGAGCAGTTCTTC. It encodes CASIRVTSGGPSSYNEQFF. The chain couples TRBV28 to TRBJ2-1; 12 bases align to TRBD2. The germline gives CDR1 MDHEN, CDR2 SYDVKM. V lost 7 bases to trimming and J lost 0 bases; unmatched junction nucleotides: 13. The length of the CDR3 is 19 residues. Full variable domain (remainder filled in from reference TRBV28 and TRBJ2-1): DVKVTQSSRYLVKRTGEKVFLECVQDMDHENMFWYRQDPGLGLRLIYFSYDVKMKEKGDIPEGYSVSREKKERFSLILESASTNQTSMYLCASIRVTSGGPSSYNEQFFGPGTRLTVL.

The chain couples TRBV18 to TRBJ1-1; D gene unclear. Germline V gene data show CDR1 as KGHSH and CDR2 as LQKENI. The CDR3 has 17 residues. The V end lost 3 bases, the J end lost 0 bases, and 17 bases lay between the germline ends. This CDR3 reads CASSPFSPRGMNTEAFF. In nucleotides, the CDR3 is TGTGCCAGCTCACCTTTCTCTCCGAGAGGAATGAACACTGAAGCTTTCTTT.

The chain recombines TRBV4-3 with TRBJ2-5, with 7 bases lining up with TRBD2. V lost 2 bases and J lost 3; bases outside the gene matches: 12. From germline, CDR1 is LGHNA and CDR2 YSLEER. This CDR3 spans 17 amino acids. CDR3 bases: TGCGCCAGCAGCCAATCCTCGTTAAGCGCGGGGGAAGAGACCCAGTACTTC. It specifies CASSQSSLSAGEETQYF.

The chain couples TRBV5-5 to TRBJ2-7; D may be TRBD2 (7 bases). Germline values: CDR1 SGHKS, CDR2 YYEKEE (reference sequence). This CDR3 is built from 13 residues. Trimming removed 7 bases from V and 3 bases from J, with 14 bases in between. CDR3 protein: CASGGDIFYEQYF. The CDR3 DNA sequence: TGTGCCAGCGGGGGGGACATTTTCTACGAGCAGTACTTC.

This clone was seen just once. The chain combines TRBV28 with TRBJ2-7, with 7 bases lining up with TRBD2. The CDR3 covers 15 residues. Losses at the gene ends were 7 bases for V and 3 bases for J; bases not matched to a gene: 12. The germline gives CDR1 MDHEN, CDR2 SYDVKM. The CDR3 region has the DNA TGTGCCAGCATCAAAGACGGGAGGTCAAACTACGAGCAGTACTTC. This encodes CASIKDGRSNYEQYF.

The V call is TRBV5-4, the J call TRBJ2-6, with D tentatively TRBD1 (5 bases). Per germline, CDR1 SGHNT and CDR2 YYREEE (reference sequence). The CDR3 covers 18 residues. V dropped 2 bases and J dropped 0 bases, with 15 bases sitting between them. The CDR3 reads CASSFVRQLPSGANVLTF. The CDR3 coding sequence is TGTGCCAGCAGCTTTGTCCGACAGCTGCCCTCTGGGGCCAACGTCCTGACTTTC.

The rearrangement joins TRBV19 to TRBJ2-7; D is undetermined. CDR1 and CDR2 from the germline V gene are LNHDA and SQIVND (reference sequence). V was trimmed by 3 bases and J by 3 bases, leaving 12 bases between them. The CDR3 spans 14 residues. The CDR3: CASSIGTVDYEQYF. The DNA for the CDR3 is TGTGCCAGTAGTATTGGCACAGTAGACTACGAGCAGTACTTC.